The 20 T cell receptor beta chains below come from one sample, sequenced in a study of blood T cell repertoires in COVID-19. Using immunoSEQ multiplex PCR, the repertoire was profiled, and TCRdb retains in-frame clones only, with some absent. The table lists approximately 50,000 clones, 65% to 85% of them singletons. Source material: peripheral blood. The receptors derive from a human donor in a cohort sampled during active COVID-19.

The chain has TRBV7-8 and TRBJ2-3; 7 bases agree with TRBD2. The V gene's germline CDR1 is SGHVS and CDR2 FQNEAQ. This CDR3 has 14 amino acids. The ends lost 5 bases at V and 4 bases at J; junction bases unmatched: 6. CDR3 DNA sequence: TGTGCCAGCAGCAAAGGACTAGTCCCAGATACGCAGTATTTT. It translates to CASSKGLVPDTQYF.

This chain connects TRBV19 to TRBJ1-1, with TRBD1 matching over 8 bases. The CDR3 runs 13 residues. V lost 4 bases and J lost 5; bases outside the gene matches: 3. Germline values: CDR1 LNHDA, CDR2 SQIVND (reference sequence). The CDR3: CASSRTGFTEAFF. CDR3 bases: TGTGCCAGTAGTAGGACAGGGTTTACTGAAGCTTTCTTT.

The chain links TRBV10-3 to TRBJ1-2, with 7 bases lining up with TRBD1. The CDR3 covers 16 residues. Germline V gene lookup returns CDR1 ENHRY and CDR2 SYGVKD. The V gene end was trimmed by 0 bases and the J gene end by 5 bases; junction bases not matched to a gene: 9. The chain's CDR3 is CAISESQGLGVYGYTF. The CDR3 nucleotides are TGTGCCATCAGTGAGTCACAGGGGCTGGGTGTTTATGGCTACACCTTC.

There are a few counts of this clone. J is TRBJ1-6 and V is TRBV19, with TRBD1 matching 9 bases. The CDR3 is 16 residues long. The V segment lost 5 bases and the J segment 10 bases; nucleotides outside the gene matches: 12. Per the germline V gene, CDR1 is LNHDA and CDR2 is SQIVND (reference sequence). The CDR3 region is CASSAPSGQGVSPLHF. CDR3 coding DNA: TGTGCCAGTAGTGCGCCCTCGGGACAGGGCGTGTCACCCCTCCACTTT.

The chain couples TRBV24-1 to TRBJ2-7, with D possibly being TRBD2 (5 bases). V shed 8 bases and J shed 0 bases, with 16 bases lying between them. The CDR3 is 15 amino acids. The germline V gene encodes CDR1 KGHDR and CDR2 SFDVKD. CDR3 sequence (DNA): TGTGCCACCACATGTGAGTCCGGGGACTCCTACGAGCAGTACTTC. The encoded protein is CATTCESGDSYEQYF.

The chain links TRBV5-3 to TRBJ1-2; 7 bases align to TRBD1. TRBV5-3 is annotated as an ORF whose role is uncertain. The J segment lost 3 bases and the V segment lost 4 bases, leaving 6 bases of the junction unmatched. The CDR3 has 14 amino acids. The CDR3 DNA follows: TGTGCCAGAAGCCAAGGGGGCGCGCACTATGGCTACACCTTC. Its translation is CARSQGGAHYGYTF.

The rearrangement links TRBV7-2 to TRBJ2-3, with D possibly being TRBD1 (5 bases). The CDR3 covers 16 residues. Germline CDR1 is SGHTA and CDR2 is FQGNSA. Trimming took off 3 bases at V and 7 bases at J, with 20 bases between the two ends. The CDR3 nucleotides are TGTGCCAGCAGCTTTTTAGGGTTTGGGGCAGACAATACGCAGTATTTT. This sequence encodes CASSFLGFGADNTQYF.

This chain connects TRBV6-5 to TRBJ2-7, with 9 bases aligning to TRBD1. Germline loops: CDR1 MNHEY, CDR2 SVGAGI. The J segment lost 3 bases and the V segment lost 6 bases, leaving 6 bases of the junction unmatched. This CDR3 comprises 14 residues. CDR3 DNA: TGTGCCAGCAGGCCGGGACAGGGATACTACGAGCAGTACTTC. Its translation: CASRPGQGYYEQYF.

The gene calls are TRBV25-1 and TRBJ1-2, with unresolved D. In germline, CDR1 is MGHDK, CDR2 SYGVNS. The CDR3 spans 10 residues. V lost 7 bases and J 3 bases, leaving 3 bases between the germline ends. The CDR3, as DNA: TGTGCCAGCACCGACTATGGCTACACCTTC. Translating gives CASTDYGYTF.

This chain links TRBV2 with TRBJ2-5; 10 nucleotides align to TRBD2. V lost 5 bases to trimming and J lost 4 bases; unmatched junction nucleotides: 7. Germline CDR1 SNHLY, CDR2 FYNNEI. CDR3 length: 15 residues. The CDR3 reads CASSYQSGGGETQYF. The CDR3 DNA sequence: TGTGCCAGCAGTTACCAAAGCGGGGGGGGAGAGACCCAGTACTTC.

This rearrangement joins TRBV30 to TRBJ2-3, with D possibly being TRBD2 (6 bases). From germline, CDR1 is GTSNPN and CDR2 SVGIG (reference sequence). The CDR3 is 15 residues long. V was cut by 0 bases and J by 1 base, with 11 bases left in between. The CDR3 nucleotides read TGTGCCTGGAGTGTAGGATCGGGGGGCACAGATACGCAGTATTTT. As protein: CAWSVGSGGTDTQYF.

In DNA, the CDR3 is TGTGCCAGCAGCGCAGGGTCAGGGAGCAATCAGCCCCAGCATTTT. Its translation: CASSAGSGSNQPQHF. V gene TRBV9 combines with J gene TRBJ1-5, with TRBD1 as a possible D gene (5 bases). The CDR3 consists of 15 residues. Germline CDR1 SGDLS, CDR2 YYNGEE. V gave up 3 bases and J gave up 1 base, with 11 bases separating them.

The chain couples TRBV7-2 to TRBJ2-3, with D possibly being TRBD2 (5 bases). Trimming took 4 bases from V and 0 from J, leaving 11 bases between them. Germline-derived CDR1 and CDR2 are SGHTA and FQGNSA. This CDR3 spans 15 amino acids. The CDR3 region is CASSYSATSTDTQYF. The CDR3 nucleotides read TGTGCCAGCAGCTATAGCGCCACAAGCACAGATACGCAGTATTTT.

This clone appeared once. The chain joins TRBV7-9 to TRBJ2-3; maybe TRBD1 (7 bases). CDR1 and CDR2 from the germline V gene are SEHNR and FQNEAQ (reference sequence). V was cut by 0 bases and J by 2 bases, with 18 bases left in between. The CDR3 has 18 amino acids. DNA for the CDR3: TGTGCCAGCAGCTTAGCTCGGGCGGCAGGGGGACTCACAGATACGCAGTATTTT. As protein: CASSLARAAGGLTDTQYF.

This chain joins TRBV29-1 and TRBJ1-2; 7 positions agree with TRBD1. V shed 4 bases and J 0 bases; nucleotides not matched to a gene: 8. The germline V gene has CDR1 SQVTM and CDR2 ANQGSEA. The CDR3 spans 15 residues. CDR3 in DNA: TGCAGCGTTGGTACAGGGGTGGCGACTAACTATGGCTACACCTTC. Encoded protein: CSVGTGVATNYGYTF.

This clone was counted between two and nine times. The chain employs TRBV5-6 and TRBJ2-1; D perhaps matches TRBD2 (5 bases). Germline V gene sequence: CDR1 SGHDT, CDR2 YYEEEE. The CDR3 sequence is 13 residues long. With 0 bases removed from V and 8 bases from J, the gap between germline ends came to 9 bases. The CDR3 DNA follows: TGTGCCAGCAGCTTGGGACTGCGGGATGAGCAGTTCTTC. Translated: CASSLGLRDEQFF.

CDR3 DNA sequence: TGCGCCAGCAGCTTAGCGGGGGGGAGCTCCTACGAGCAGTACTTC. Translation: CASSLAGGSSYEQYF. V and J are TRBV5-1 and TRBJ2-7; TRBD2 matches at 10 bases. This CDR3 contains 15 residues. Germline-derived CDR1 and CDR2 are SGHRS and YFSETQ. V gave up 2 bases and J gave up 0 bases; unmatched junction bases: 2.

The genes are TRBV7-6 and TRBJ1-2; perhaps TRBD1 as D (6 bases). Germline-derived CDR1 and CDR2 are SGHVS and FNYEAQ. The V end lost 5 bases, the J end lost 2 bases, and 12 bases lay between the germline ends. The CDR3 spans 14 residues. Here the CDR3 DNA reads TGTGCCAGCAGCGCAGGACAGTGGAACTATGGCTACACCTTC. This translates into CASSAGQWNYGYTF.

CDR3 protein: CASSQVIGSPLHF. The CDR3 bases are TGTGCCAGCAGCCAAGTGATCGGTTCACCCCTCCACTTT. The J gene is TRBJ1-6, the V gene TRBV3-1 (or the pseudogene TRBV3-2); D is uncertain. Germline-derived CDR1 and CDR2 are LGHDT and YNNKEL (reference sequence). This CDR3 has 13 amino acids. V was clipped by 1 base and J by 9 bases, with 7 bases between them.

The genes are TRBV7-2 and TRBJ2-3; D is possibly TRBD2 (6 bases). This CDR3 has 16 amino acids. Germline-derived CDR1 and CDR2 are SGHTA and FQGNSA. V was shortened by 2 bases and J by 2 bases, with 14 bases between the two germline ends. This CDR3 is CASSLSRDWYTDTQYF. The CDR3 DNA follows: TGTGCCAGCAGCTTAAGCCGGGACTGGTACACAGATACGCAGTATTTT.